This passage covers 9 T cell receptor beta chains from one sample sequenced in a study of shared clonotypes between healthy human individuals. The repertoire was sequenced with immunoSEQ multiplex PCR; TCRdb's copy has only in-frame clones and lacks some. The repertoire has about 2.2 million clones, 85% to 95% of them found once; the top ten carry roughly 1.7%. Naive CD8 cells comprised CD45RO-negative, CCR7-positively selected cells, excluding terminally differentiated effector memory CD45RA+ cells. Sequenced sample: naive CD8+ T cells from PBMCs. These TCRs come from a man between 18 and 35 years old in good health. Some clones in this sample may be carry-over from other donors' samples.

The chain recombines TRBV2 with TRBJ2-1; a weak D match, TRBD2 (6 bases). The CDR3 has 14 amino acids. Germline lookup yields CDR1 SNHLY and CDR2 FYNNEI. Between the trimmed V and J ends, which lost 3 bases and 4 bases, there was a span of 10 bases. CDR3 sequence reads: CASSERDAYNEQFF. CDR3 nucleotides: TGTGCCAGCAGTGAGCGGGACGCTTACAATGAGCAGTTCTTC.

The chain links TRBV29-1 to TRBJ2-7, with D maybe TRBD2 (6 bases). The length of the CDR3 is 14 residues. The V end lost 4 bases, the J end lost 0 bases, and 13 bases lay between the germline ends. Germline values: CDR1 SQVTM, CDR2 ANQGSEA. Written as DNA, the CDR3 is TGCAGCGTTGTAGGCGGGGCCCTCTCCTACGAGCAGTACTTC. Encoded protein: CSVVGGALSYEQYF.

The rearrangement links TRBV19 to TRBJ2-4; no reliable D call. Trimming removed 1 base at V and 3 bases at J, with 16 bases between. This CDR3 is built from 17 residues. Per germline, CDR1 LNHDA and CDR2 SQIVND (reference sequence). The DNA of the CDR3 is TGTGCCAGTAGTATAGGGAAGTTGGTAGTCGGCAAAAACATTCAGTACTTC. Its translation is CASSIGKLVVGKNIQYF.

Here the CDR3 reads CASGVGITGTDTQYF. The CDR3 coding sequence is TGTGCCAGTGGGGTGGGTATCACGGGCACAGATACGCAGTATTTT. The chain recombines TRBV19 with TRBJ2-3; no clear D gene. The germline gives CDR1 LNHDA, CDR2 SQIVND (reference sequence). V lost 8 bases and J 1 base, leaving 16 bases between the germline ends. CDR3 size: 15 residues.

This clone was seen just once. The chain's CDR3 is CASSQELKLAGNGYEQYF. In DNA form, the CDR3 reads TGCGCCAGCAGCCAAGAACTGAAACTAGCGGGAAATGGCTACGAGCAGTACTTC. V usage is TRBV4-3 and J usage is TRBJ2-7, with 10 bases lining up with TRBD2. V dropped 0 bases and J dropped 3; count of bases not matched to a gene: 11. This CDR3 region has 18 residues. Per germline, CDR1 LGHNA and CDR2 YSLEER.

The genes are TRBV6-5 and TRBJ2-1, with D maybe TRBD2 (6 bases). Germline V gene sequence: CDR1 MNHEY, CDR2 SVGAGI. This CDR3 has 15 amino acids. V shed 3 bases and J shed 0 bases, with 9 bases lying between them. Written as DNA, the CDR3 is TGTGCCAGCAGTTATGCGGGGAACTCCTACAATGAGCAGTTCTTC. Translation: CASSYAGNSYNEQFF.

This rearrangement joins TRBV18 to TRBJ1-1; D is perhaps TRBD1 (5 bases). The CDR3 runs to 13 residues. V shed 5 bases and J shed 1 base, with 8 bases lying between them. Germline assignment: CDR1 KGHSH and CDR2 LQKENI. This CDR3 is CASSDSPNTEAFF. The CDR3 DNA is TGTGCCAGCTCAGACAGCCCGAACACTGAAGCTTTCTTT.

To note about this clone: Other DNA sequences of this sample code for an identical CDR3. J is TRBJ1-5 and V is TRBV27, with TRBD1 as a possible D gene (5 bases). Germline lookup yields CDR1 MNHEY and CDR2 SMNVEV (reference sequence). V lost 3 bases to trimming and J lost 2 bases, with 11 bases between them. This CDR3 region has 15 residues. DNA for the CDR3: TGTGCCAGCAGTTTGGGGACTGGAGGCAATCAGCCCCAGCATTTT. Amino acid sequence: CASSLGTGGNQPQHF.

The chain links TRBV7-9 to TRBJ2-5, with 7 bases lining up with TRBD1. The CDR3 contains 14 residues. Per germline, CDR1 SEHNR and CDR2 FQNEAQ (reference sequence). J was trimmed by 3 bases and V by 5 bases; bases with no gene match: 6. The CDR3 DNA follows: TGTGCCAGCAGCCATGGGACAGCCGAAGAGACCCAGTACTTC. Translated: CASSHGTAEETQYF.